The present T cell receptor (beta chain) was sequenced within a study of T cells in pancreatic ductal adenocarcinoma. General study results and limits: This surgical cohort overrepresents the minority presenting with early-stage disease.

The germline V gene has CDR1 MNHEY and CDR2 SVGAGI. Trimming pared 6 bases from V and 4 bases from J, leaving 12 bases between. The CDR3 runs 13 residues. Repertoires were generated with immunoSEQ multiplex PCR, while TCRdb's copy carries only in-frame clones and drops some. The repertoire consists of over 85,000 clones, with 90% to 95% occurring once and the leading ten covering roughly 3%. Selected pancreatic ductal adenocarcinoma patients had undergone surgery without neoadjuvant therapy. This clone came up once. Its antigen is as yet unknown. Sequencing was carried out using PBMCs. The V gene is TRBV6-5, the J gene TRBJ1-1, with D unresolved. This clonotype originated in a human donor with pancreatic ductal adenocarcinoma. The CDR3 DNA reads TGTGCCAGCAGCCCAGACAAAGGCACTGAAGCTTTCTTT. Translating it yields CASSPDKGTEAFF.